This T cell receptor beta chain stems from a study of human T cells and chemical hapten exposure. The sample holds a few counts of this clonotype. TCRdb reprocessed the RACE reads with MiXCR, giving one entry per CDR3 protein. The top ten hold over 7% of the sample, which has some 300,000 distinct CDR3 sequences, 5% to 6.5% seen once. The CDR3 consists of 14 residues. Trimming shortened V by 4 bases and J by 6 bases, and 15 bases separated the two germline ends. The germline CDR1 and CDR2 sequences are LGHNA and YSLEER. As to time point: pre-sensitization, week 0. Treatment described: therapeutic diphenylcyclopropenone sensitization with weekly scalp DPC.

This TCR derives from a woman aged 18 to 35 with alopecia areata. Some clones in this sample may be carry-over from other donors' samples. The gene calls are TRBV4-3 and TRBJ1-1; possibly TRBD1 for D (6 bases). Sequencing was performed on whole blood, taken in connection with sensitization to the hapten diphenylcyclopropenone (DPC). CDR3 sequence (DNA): TGCGCCAGCAGCCGGCTCAGGACAGTCCCTGAAGCTTTCTTT. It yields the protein CASSRLRTVPEAFF.